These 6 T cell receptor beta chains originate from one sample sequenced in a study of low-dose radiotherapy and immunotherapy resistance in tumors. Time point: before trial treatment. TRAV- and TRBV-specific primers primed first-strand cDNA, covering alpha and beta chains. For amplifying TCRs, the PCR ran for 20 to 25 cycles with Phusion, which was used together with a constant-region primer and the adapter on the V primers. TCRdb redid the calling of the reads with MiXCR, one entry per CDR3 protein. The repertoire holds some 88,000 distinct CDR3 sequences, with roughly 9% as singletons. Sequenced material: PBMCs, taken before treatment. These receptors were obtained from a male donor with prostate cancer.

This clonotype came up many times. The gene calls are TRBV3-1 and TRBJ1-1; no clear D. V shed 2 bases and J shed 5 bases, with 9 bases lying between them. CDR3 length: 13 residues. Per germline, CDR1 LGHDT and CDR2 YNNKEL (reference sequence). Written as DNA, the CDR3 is TGTGCCAGCAGCCAATTACCCGGGACTGAAGCTTTCTTT. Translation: CASSQLPGTEAFF.

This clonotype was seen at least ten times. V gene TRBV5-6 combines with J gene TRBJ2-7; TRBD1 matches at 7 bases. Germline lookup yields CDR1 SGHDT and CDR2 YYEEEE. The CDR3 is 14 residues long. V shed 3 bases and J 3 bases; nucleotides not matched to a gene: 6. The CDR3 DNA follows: TGTGCCAGCAGCTCCCGGGACAGATACTACGAGCAGTACTTC. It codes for CASSSRDRYYEQYF. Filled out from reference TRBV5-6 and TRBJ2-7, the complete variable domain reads DAGVTQSPTHLIKTRGQQVTLRCSPKSGHDTVSWYQQALGQGPQFIFQYYEEEERQRGNFPDRFSGHQFPNYSSELNVNALLLGDSALYLCASSSRDRYYEQYFGPGTRLTVT.

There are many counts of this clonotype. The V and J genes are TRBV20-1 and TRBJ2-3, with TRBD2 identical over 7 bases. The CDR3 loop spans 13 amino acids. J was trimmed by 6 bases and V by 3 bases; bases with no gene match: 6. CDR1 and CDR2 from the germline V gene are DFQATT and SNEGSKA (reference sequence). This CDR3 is CSASGEGSDTQYF. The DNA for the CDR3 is TGCAGTGCTAGTGGGGAGGGGTCTGATACGCAGTATTTT.

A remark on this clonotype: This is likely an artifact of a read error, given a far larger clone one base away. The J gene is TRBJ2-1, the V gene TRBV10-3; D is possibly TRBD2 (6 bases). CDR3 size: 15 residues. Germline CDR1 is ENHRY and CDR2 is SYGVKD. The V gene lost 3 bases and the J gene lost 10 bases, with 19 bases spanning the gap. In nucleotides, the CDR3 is TGTGCCATCAGTGACCCTAGGGAGCTAGCGTTCGAGCAGTTCTTC. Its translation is CAISDPRELAFEQFF.

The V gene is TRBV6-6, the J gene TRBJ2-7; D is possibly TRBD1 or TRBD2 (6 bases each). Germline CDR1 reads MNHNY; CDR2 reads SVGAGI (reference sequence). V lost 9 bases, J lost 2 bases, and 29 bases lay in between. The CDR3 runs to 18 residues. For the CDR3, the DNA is TGTGCCAGGATAGGGGGTGGGGACTCTCCGGGGGTACCCTACGAGCAGTACTTC. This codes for CARIGGGDSPGVPYEQYF.

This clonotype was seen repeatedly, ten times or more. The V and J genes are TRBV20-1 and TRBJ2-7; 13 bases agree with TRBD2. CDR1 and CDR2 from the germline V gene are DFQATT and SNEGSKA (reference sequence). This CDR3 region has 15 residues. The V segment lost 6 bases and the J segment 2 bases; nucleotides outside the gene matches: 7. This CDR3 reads CSATTSGRGAYEQYF. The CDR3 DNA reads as TGCAGTGCAACAACTAGCGGGAGGGGGGCCTACGAGCAGTACTTC.